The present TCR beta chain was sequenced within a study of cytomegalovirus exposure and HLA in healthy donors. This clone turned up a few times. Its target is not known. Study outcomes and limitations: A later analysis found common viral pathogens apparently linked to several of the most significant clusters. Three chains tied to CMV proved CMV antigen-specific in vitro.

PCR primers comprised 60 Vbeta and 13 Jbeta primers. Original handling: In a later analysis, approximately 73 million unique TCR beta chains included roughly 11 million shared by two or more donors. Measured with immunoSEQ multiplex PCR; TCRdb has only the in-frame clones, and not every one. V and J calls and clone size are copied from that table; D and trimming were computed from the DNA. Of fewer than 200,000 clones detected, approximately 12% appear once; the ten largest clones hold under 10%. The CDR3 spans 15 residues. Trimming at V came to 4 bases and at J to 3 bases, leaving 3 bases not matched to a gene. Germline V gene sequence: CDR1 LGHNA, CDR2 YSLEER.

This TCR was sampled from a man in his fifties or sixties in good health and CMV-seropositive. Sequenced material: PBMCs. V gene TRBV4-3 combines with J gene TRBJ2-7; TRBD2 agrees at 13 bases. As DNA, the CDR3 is TGCGCCAGCAGCCTCCGACTAGCGGGGGGCTACGAGCAGTACTTC. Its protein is CASSLRLAGGYEQYF.